This paragraph covers one TCR beta chain sequence. This specimen comes from a study of blood T cell repertoires in COVID-19. Overall study context: Researchers got acute and convalescent COVID-19 samples from the United States, Italy and Spain. From T cells, B-cell-depleted T cells, or PBMCs came the material, which was cDNA or gDNA.

Per the germline V gene, CDR1 is MNHEY and CDR2 is SVGAGI. Germline trimming cut 6 bases from V and 5 bases from J; bases unmatched to any gene: 10. The CDR3 has 15 residues. Study processing details: Researchers report that nucleated cell counts were estimated from reference gene primer amplification. The assay was immunoSEQ multiplex PCR, and TCRdb's table has in-frame clones only and misses some. The D gene and trimming were derived from the DNA, and the V and J assignments and clone size from that table. This sample has about 230,000 clones, with around 83% found just once. V usage is TRBV6-5 and J usage is TRBJ2-7; TRBD1 matches 10 bases. Sequenced material: peripheral blood. This clonotype was sampled from a woman in her forties or fifties with acute or convalescent COVID-19. CDR3 amino acids: CASRQPGQGSHEQYF. In DNA, the CDR3 is TGTGCCAGCAGGCAACCGGGACAGGGGTCCCACGAGCAGTACTTC.